Below are 17 T cell receptor beta chains sequenced from a single sample in a study of regulatory T cells in long-lasting Graves disease (dated by TCRdb to about 2021). The sample's time point label, in plain terms: persistent/refractory GD, antithyroid drugs over 5 years with positive TRAb. RNA was extracted from PBMCs in TRIzol for both TCR sequencing and RNA sequencing. The method was multiplex PCR. The instrument was an Illumina HiSeq 4000. iRepertoire HTBI primers and Arm-PCR amplification of CDR3 regions were used to construct TCR beta libraries. The public reads were quality trimmed at Q25 with fastp and then assembled into clones with MiXCR by TCRdb, keeping productive beta chains. Entries that share a CDR3 protein sequence are merged under the most common genes and DNA. Within this sample are roughly 400,000 distinct CDR3 sequences, with roughly 23% of them counted one time only. The top ten clones comprise roughly an eighth of the sample.

This specimen consisted of peripheral blood mononuclear cells (PBMCs), obtained when the disease was refractory, from a patient treated with antithyroid drugs. These receptors were obtained from a female donor with Graves disease.

The rearrangement links TRBV27 to TRBJ2-1; 10 nucleotides agree with TRBD2. V lost 7 bases, J lost 3 bases, and 12 bases stayed unmatched. Germline V CDR1 and CDR2: MNHEY, SMNVEV (reference sequence). The CDR3 extends over 17 amino acids. The chain's CDR3 is CASTKDSGRTIYNEQFF. CDR3 DNA sequence: TGTGCCAGCACTAAAGATAGCGGGAGGACCATCTACAATGAGCAGTTCTTC.

This chain connects TRBV9 to TRBJ2-7; no firm D call. Trimming removed 4 bases at V and 3 bases at J, with 11 bases between. The CDR3 runs to 13 residues. Germline V gene sequence: CDR1 SGDLS, CDR2 YYNGEE. CDR3: CASSFRLGYEQYF. CDR3 in DNA: TGTGCCAGCAGCTTTCGGCTCGGCTACGAGCAGTACTTC.

This clonotype was counted between two and nine times. A much larger clone differs by one base, so this may be a read error. J is TRBJ1-2 and V is TRBV2; D is unclear. With 6 bases removed from V and 11 bases from J, the gap between germline ends came to 13 bases. Per the germline V gene, CDR1 is SNHLY and CDR2 is FYNNEI. The CDR3 covers 11 residues. The chain's CDR3 is CASRAWTVYTF. The CDR3 nucleotides read TGTGCCAGCAGGGCATGGACGGTGTACACCTTC. The full variable domain, completed using reference TRBV2 and TRBJ1-2, is EPEVTQTPSHQVTQMGQEVILRCVPISNHLYFYWYRQILGQKVEFLVSFYNNEISEKSEIFDDQFSVERPDGSNFTLKIRSTKLEDSAMYFCASRAWTVYTFGSGTRLTVV.

This clonotype has a count of ten or more. The CDR3 region is CASRVTGLQETQYF. In nucleotides, the CDR3 is TGTGCCAGCAGAGTGACAGGCCTCCAAGAGACCCAGTACTTC. V and J are TRBV6-1 and TRBJ2-5, with D tentatively TRBD1 (6 bases). Germline CDR1 is MNHNS and CDR2 is SASEGT. V was pared by 6 bases and J by 1 base, with 12 bases between. This CDR3 is built from 14 residues.

The chain employs TRBV29-1 and TRBJ2-6; D not resolved. Germline-derived CDR1 and CDR2 are SQVTM and ANQGSEA. This CDR3 contains 14 residues. V lost 6 bases, J lost 0 bases, and 9 bases lay in between. In DNA, the CDR3 is TGCAGCGTGGCCACGAGCTCTGGGGCCAACGTCCTGACTTTC. It specifies CSVATSSGANVLTF.

This clonotype was observed a handful of times. This chain connects TRBV20-1 to TRBJ1-5, with TRBD1 matching 7 bases. V was pared by 3 bases and J by 6 bases, with 8 bases of the junction left unmatched. CDR1 DFQATT and CDR2 SNEGSKA come from the germline V gene (reference sequence). The CDR3 loop spans 14 amino acids. The CDR3 bases are TGCAGTGCTAGTGAAGGGGGCGCGGGTCAGCCCCAGCATTTT. Protein sequence: CSASEGGAGQPQHF.

The chain couples TRBV25-1 to TRBJ2-7, with D hard to call. In germline, CDR1 is MGHDK, CDR2 SYGVNS. Trimming removed 1 base from V and 8 bases from J, with 9 bases in between. The CDR3 extends over 12 amino acids. The CDR3: CASSEWKCQQYF. CDR3 sequence (DNA): TGTGCCAGCAGTGAATGGAAGTGTCAGCAGTACTTC.

In its sample, this clonotype was seen a few times. An end of the junction differs from the germline gene, which may be a read error. The chain uses TRBV7-7 and TRBJ2-7, with a tentative D call TRBD2 (5 bases). The CDR3 has 14 residues. Germline V gives CDR1 SSHAT, CDR2 FNYEAQ (reference sequence). The CDR3 loop is CASSPQSSGYEQYF. The CDR3 bases are TGTGCTAGCAGCCCGCAGAGCTCGGGATACGAGCAGTACTTC.

This clonotype was recorded at least ten times. The chain carries TRBV2 and TRBJ1-1, with unresolved D. The CDR3 loop spans 14 amino acids. The germline V gene encodes CDR1 SNHLY and CDR2 FYNNEI. V lost 7 bases and J lost 3, with 15 bases in between. CDR3 region: CASKVDVADTEAFF. The CDR3 DNA is TGTGCCAGCAAGGTGGACGTGGCAGACACTGAAGCTTTCTTT.

This chain connects TRBV5-1 to TRBJ2-5; 7 bases match TRBD2. CDR1 and CDR2 from the germline V gene are SGHRS and YFSETQ. The CDR3 has 14 amino acids. The V gene end was trimmed by 4 bases and the J gene end by 5 bases; junction bases not matched to a gene: 8. This CDR3 reads CASSISGVGETQYF. CDR3 sequence (DNA): TGCGCCAGCAGCATCAGCGGGGTCGGGGAGACCCAGTACTTC.

The V gene is TRBV19, the J gene TRBJ2-4; D may be TRBD2 (6 bases). The CDR3 has 16 residues. Per the germline V gene, CDR1 is LNHDA and CDR2 is SQIVND (reference sequence). Trimming took off 3 bases at V and 1 base at J, with 13 bases between the two ends. This CDR3 is CASSIPLEGAKNIQYF. In DNA form, the CDR3 reads TGTGCCAGTAGTATCCCCCTGGAGGGGGCCAAAAACATTCAGTACTTC.

This clonotype has ten or more counts. The chain has TRBV6-1 and TRBJ2-6; D is undetermined. Germline-derived CDR1 and CDR2 are MNHNS and SASEGT. The CDR3 covers 14 residues. V dropped 6 bases and J dropped 1 base, with 7 bases sitting between them. CDR3 residues: CASSIRSGANVLTF. For the CDR3, the DNA is TGTGCCAGCAGCATAAGATCTGGGGCCAACGTCCTGACTTTC.

The rearrangement joins TRBV3-1 to TRBJ2-7; 10 bases agree with TRBD1. This CDR3 is 14 amino acids long. V dropped 7 bases and J dropped 2; count of bases not matched to a gene: 5. The germline CDR1 and CDR2 sequences are LGHDT and YNNKEL (reference sequence). The CDR3 sequence is CASNQGQGPYEQYF. The CDR3 coding sequence is TGTGCCAGCAACCAGGGACAGGGGCCCTACGAGCAGTACTTC.

This chain connects TRBV29-1 to TRBJ2-3; 8 positions agree with TRBD1. This CDR3 region has 15 residues. J gave up 4 bases and V 4 bases, and 10 bases lay outside the gene matches. In germline, CDR1 is SQVTM, CDR2 ANQGSEA. CDR3 in amino acids: CSVGAGGNEADTQYF. In DNA, the CDR3 is TGCAGCGTTGGGGCAGGGGGCAACGAAGCAGATACGCAGTATTTT.

This clonotype came up a few times. The chain uses TRBV14 and TRBJ2-7; either TRBD1 or TRBD2 may fit D (5 bases each). The CDR3 totals 17 residues. Germline CDR1 is SGHDN and CDR2 is FVKESK. The V gene lost 7 bases and the J gene lost 5 bases, with 27 bases spanning the gap. The CDR3: CASNQTEGTLREDEQYF. The CDR3 nucleotides read TGTGCCAGCAATCAAACCGAGGGGACCCTAAGGGAAGACGAGCAGTACTTC.

Note on this clonotype: A much larger clone differs by one base, so this may be a read error. V usage is TRBV5-1 and J usage is TRBJ2-7; D is perhaps TRBD2 (6 bases). This CDR3 comprises 14 residues. Germline V gives CDR1 SGHRS, CDR2 YFSETQ. CDR3 protein: CDSSLEGSRDEQYF. The CDR3 coding sequence is TGCGACAGCAGCTTGGAGGGAAGTAGGGACGAGCAGTACTTC.

As for this clonotype: This may come from a read error, since a much larger clone is one base off. The CDR3 spells CASSPPGLAGETQYF. DNA for the CDR3: TGTGCCAGCAGCCCACCGGGACTAGCGGGAGAGACCCAGTACTTC. The rearrangement uses TRBV7-2 and TRBJ2-5, with 12 bases aligning to TRBD2. The germline V gene has CDR1 SGHTA and CDR2 FQGNSA. The CDR3 has 15 amino acids. J was trimmed by 4 bases and V by 5 bases; bases with no gene match: 5.